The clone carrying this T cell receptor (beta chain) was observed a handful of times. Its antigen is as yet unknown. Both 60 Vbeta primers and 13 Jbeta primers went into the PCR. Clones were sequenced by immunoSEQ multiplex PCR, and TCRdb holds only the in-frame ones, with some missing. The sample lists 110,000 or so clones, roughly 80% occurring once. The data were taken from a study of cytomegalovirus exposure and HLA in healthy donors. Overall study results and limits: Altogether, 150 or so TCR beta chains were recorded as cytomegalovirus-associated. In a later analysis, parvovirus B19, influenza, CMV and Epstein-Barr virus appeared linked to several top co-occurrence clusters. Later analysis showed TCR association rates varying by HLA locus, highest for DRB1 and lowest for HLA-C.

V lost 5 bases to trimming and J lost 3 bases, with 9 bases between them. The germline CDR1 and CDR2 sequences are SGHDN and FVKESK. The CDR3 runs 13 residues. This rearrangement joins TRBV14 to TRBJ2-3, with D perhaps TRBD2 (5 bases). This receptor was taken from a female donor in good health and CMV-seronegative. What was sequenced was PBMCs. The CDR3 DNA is TGTGCCAGCAGCACTAGGTTTACAGATACGCAGTATTTT. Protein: CASSTRFTDTQYF.